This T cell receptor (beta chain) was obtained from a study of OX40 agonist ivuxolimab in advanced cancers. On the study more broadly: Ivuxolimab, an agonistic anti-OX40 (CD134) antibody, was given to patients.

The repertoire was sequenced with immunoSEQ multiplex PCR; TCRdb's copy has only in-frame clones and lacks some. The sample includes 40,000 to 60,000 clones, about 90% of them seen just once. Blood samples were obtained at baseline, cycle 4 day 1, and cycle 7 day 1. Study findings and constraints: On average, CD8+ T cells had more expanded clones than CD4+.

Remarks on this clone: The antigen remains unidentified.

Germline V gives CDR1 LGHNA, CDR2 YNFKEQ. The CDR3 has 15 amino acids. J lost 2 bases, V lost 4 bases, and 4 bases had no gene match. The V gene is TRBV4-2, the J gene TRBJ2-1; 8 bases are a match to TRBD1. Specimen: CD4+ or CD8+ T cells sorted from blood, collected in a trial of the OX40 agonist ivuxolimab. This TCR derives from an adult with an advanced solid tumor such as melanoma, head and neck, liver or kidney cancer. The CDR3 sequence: CASSPQGQAYNEQFF. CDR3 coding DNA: TGTGCCAGCAGCCCCCAGGGACAGGCCTACAATGAGCAGTTCTTC.